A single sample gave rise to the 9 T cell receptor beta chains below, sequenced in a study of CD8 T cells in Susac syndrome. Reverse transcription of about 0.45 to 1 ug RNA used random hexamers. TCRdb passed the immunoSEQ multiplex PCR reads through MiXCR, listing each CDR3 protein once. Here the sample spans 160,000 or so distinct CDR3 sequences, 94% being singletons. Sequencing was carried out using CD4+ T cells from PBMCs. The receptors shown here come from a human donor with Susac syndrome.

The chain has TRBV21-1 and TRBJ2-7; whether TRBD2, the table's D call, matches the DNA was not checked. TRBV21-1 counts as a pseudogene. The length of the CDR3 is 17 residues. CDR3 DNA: TGTGCCAGCAGCAAAGCGCTAGCGGGGTCCTTCTCCTACGAGCAGTACTTC. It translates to CASSKALAGSFSYEQYF.

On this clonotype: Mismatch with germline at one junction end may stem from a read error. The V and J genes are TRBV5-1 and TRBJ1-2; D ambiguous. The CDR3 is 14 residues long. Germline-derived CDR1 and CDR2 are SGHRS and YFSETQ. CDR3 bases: TGCGCCAGCAGCTTGGGAGGAGAGAACTATTGCTACACCTTC. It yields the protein CASSLGGENYCYTF.

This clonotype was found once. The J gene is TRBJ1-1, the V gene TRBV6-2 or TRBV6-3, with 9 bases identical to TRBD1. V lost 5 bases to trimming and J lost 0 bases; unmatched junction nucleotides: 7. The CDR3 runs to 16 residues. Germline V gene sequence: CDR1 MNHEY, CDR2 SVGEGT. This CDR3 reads CASSPGTGIMNTEAFF. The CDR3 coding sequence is TGTGCCAGCAGTCCCGGGACAGGGATAATGAACACTGAAGCTTTCTTT.

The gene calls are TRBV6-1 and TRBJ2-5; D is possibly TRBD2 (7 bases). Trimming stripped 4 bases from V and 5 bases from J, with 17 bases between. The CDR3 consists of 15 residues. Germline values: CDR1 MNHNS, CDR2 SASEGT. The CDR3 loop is CASSGGGGYGETQYF. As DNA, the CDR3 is TGTGCCAGCAGTGGAGGGGGGGGCTACGGGGAGACCCAGTACTTC.

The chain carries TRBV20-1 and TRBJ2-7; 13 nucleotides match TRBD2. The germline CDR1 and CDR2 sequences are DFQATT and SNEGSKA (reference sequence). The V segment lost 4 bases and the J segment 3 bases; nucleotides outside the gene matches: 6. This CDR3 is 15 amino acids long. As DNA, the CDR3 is TGCAGTGCTACTCTACTAGCGGGGGGGAGCTACGAGCAGTACTTC. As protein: CSATLLAGGSYEQYF.

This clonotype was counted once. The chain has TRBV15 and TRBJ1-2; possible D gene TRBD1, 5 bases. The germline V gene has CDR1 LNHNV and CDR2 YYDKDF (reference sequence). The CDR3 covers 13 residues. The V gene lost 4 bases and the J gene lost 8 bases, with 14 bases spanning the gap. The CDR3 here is CATSTGKGTGYTF. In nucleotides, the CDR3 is TGTGCCACCAGCACAGGGAAAGGGACGGGCTACACCTTC.

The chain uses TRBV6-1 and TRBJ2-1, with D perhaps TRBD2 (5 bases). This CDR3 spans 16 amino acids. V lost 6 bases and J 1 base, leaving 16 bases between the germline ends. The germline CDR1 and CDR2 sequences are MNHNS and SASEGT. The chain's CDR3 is CASSRTSWDSYNEQFF. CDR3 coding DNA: TGTGCCAGCAGCCGAACTAGTTGGGATTCCTACAATGAGCAGTTCTTC.

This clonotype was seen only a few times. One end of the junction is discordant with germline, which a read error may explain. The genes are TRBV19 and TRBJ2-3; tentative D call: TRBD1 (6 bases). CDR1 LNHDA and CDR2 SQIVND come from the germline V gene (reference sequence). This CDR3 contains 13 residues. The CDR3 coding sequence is TGTGCCAGTAGTCTAGACAGGCGAGATACGCAGTATTTT. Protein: CASSLDRRDTQYF.

This CDR3 reads CATQGLKGQFF. For the CDR3, the DNA is TGTGCCACCCAGGGACTAAAGGGGCAGTTCTTC. This rearrangement joins TRBV24-1 to TRBJ2-1, with 7 bases fitting TRBD2. The germline CDR1 and CDR2 sequences are KGHDR and SFDVKD. CDR3 size: 11 residues. The ends lost 9 bases at V and 12 bases at J; junction bases unmatched: 7.